This passage covers 26 T cell receptor beta chains from one sample sequenced in a study of CD8+ T cells in alopecia areata. It was cDNA, reverse transcribed from extracted RNA, that served as the sequencing template. Assay: immunoSEQ multiplex PCR; the TCRdb copy retains only in-frame clones and omits some. This table has about 200,000 clones, roughly 50% appearing once. Sequencing was performed on CD8+ T cells sorted from blood. These receptors all stem from a human donor in good health.

In its sample, this clone was seen many times. The junction shows a germline mismatch at one end, possibly a read error. The sample holds other DNA sequences that translate to the same CDR3. This sequence joins TRBV4-1 and TRBJ2-3, with 8 bases that match TRBD2. Germline V gene data show CDR1 as MGHRA and CDR2 as YSYEKL. The CDR3 runs to 16 residues. The CDR3 region has the DNA TGTGCCAGCAGCCAAGAAGGGCCCGGGGGGGCAAATACGCAGTATTTT. Translating gives CASSQEGPGGANTQYF.

V usage is TRBV2 and J usage is TRBJ2-2; D perhaps matches TRBD2 (6 bases). This CDR3 is 11 amino acids long. In germline, CDR1 is SNHLY, CDR2 FYNNEI. The V gene lost 6 bases and the J gene lost 11 bases, with 10 bases spanning the gap. Here the CDR3 DNA reads TGTGCCAGCAGACCCGGGGGAGAGCTGTTTTTT. Protein product: CASRPGGELFF. The entire variable domain, with the rest obtained from reference TRBV2 and TRBJ2-2, is as follows: EPEVTQTPSHQVTQMGQEVILRCVPISNHLYFYWYRQILGQKVEFLVSFYNNEISEKSEIFDDQFSVERPDGSNFTLKIRSTKLEDSAMYFCASRPGGELFFGEGSRLTVL.

The chain combines TRBV7-9 with TRBJ1-1; the D is unclear. Trimming removed 5 bases at V and 1 base at J, with 5 bases between. Germline CDR1 reads SEHNR; CDR2 reads FQNEAQ (reference sequence). The CDR3 is made up of 12 amino acids. CDR3 nucleotide sequence: TGTGCCAGCAGCACATCGAACACTGAAGCTTTCTTT. It codes for CASSTSNTEAFF.

This clone has only a few counts. The V and J genes are TRBV6-4 and TRBJ2-3; 7 positions agree with TRBD1. This CDR3 region has 14 residues. The germline gives CDR1 MRHNA, CDR2 SNTAGT. The V and J ends lost 0 bases and 4 bases, in that order; junction bases with no gene match: 1. CDR3 amino acids: CASSDSTGPDTQYF. Written as DNA, the CDR3 is TGTGCCAGCAGTGACTCGACAGGGCCAGATACGCAGTATTTT.

V gene TRBV27 combines with J gene TRBJ1-5; D is unresolved. This CDR3 has 14 residues. The germline V and J ends were trimmed by 6 bases and 2 bases, with 11 bases remaining between them. CDR1 and CDR2 from the germline V gene are MNHEY and SMNVEV (reference sequence). CDR3 in amino acids: CASSSSRGNQPQHF. DNA for the CDR3: TGTGCCAGCAGCTCGAGCCGCGGCAATCAGCCCCAGCATTTT.

This clone came up a few times. CDR3 coding DNA: TGTGCCAGTCACTCCCGGGGACCCTCGGGCGAGCAGTACTTC. Translated, it gives CASHSRGPSGEQYF. V is TRBV5-8 and J is TRBJ2-7, with D tentatively TRBD1 or TRBD2 (5 bases each). Trimming removed 8 bases at V and 6 bases at J, with 21 bases between. The CDR3 contains 14 residues. The germline CDR1 and CDR2 sequences are SGHTS and YDEGEE.

This clone was seen only a few times. The J gene is TRBJ2-3, the V gene TRBV30; D is perhaps TRBD2 (6 bases). V gave up 3 bases and J gave up 0 bases, with 19 bases separating them. CDR3 length: 17 residues. CDR1 is GTSNPN and CDR2 is SVGIG in the germline V gene (reference sequence). CDR3 in DNA: TGTGCCTGGAGCCGGGAGTTGAGTTACCCTAGCACAGATACGCAGTATTTT. This gives the protein CAWSRELSYPSTDTQYF. Full variable domain (missing parts from reference TRBV30 and TRBJ2-3): SQTIHQWPATLVQPVGSPLSLECTVEGTSNPNLYWYRQAAGRGLQLLFYSVGIGQISSEVPQNLSASRPQDRQFILSSKKLLLSDSGFYLCAWSRELSYPSTDTQYFGPGTRLTVL.

This chain joins TRBV29-1 and TRBJ2-3; D is perhaps TRBD2 (5 bases). CDR1 is SQVTM, CDR2 ANQGSEA, per germline. The CDR3 extends over 13 amino acids. V lost 8 bases and J 4 bases, leaving 16 bases between the germline ends. The CDR3 region has the DNA TGCAGCCTTATGTTGGGTAGCGCAGATACGCAGTATTTT. Its translation is CSLMLGSADTQYF.

This chain connects TRBV9 to TRBJ1-1; D gene ambiguous. The CDR3 contains 14 residues. V was trimmed by 0 bases and J by 4 bases, leaving 10 bases between them. Germline CDR1 is SGDLS and CDR2 is YYNGEE. In DNA, the CDR3 is TGTGCCAGCAGCGTAGGGGCGGACGCCACTGAAGCTTTCTTT. Translating gives CASSVGADATEAFF.

This chain uses TRBV11-2 with TRBJ2-3; a weak D match, TRBD2 (7 bases). Germline V CDR1 and CDR2: SGHAT, FQNNGV. V was trimmed by 5 bases and J by 4 bases, leaving 13 bases between them. CDR3 length: 14 residues. CDR3 protein: CASSPRGGADTQYF. The CDR3 region has the DNA TGTGCCAGCAGCCCCAGAGGGGGGGCAGATACGCAGTATTTT.

The chain recombines TRBV4-1 with TRBJ2-5; 8 bases are shared with TRBD2. Germline loops: CDR1 MGHRA, CDR2 YSYEKL. This CDR3 has 15 residues. V lost 5 bases and J lost 1; bases outside the gene matches: 6. CDR3: CASSVRGGLQETQYF. Written as DNA, the CDR3 is TGCGCCAGCAGCGTTCGCGGGGGGCTCCAAGAGACCCAGTACTTC.

The chain links TRBV7-9 to TRBJ1-1; D possibly corresponds to TRBD1 (5 bases). The CDR3 consists of 15 residues. CDR1 SEHNR and CDR2 FQNEAQ come from the germline V gene (reference sequence). V was clipped by 4 bases and J by 1 base, with 13 bases between them. The CDR3 DNA reads as TGTGCCAGCAGCTGGGCCGGGACGGGGAACACTGAAGCTTTCTTT. This codes for CASSWAGTGNTEAFF.

This clone came up a few times. The J gene is TRBJ1-1, the V gene TRBV2; D remains ambiguous. Germline V gene data show CDR1 as SNHLY and CDR2 as FYNNEI. The CDR3 extends over 13 amino acids. V lost 8 bases to trimming and J lost 5 bases, with 15 bases between them. For the CDR3, the DNA is TGTGCCAGCCCCAGGCGAGGTAGAACTGAAGCTTTCTTT. As protein: CASPRRGRTEAFF.

The chain recombines TRBV7-9 with TRBJ2-2; D gene uncertain. The V and J ends lost 2 bases and 6 bases respectively, with 19 bases between them. The germline gives CDR1 SEHNR, CDR2 FQNEAQ (reference sequence). The CDR3 is 17 residues long. The CDR3 nucleotides are TGTGCCAGCAGCTTAATCTTTCGGTCCCTGAAGGCCGGGGAGCTGTTTTTT. It is translated as CASSLIFRSLKAGELFF.

The chain employs TRBV5-1 and TRBJ2-3; D is unclear. Trimming took off 5 bases at V and 2 bases at J, with 9 bases between the two ends. The CDR3 is made up of 13 amino acids. Germline V gene lookup returns CDR1 SGHRS and CDR2 YFSETQ. CDR3 sequence reads: CASREDNTDTQYF. The CDR3 nucleotides read TGCGCCAGCAGAGAGGATAACACAGATACGCAGTATTTT.

CDR3 in amino acids: CASSASRDPYGYTF. As DNA, the CDR3 is TGTGCCAGCAGTGCGTCTAGGGACCCGTATGGCTACACCTTC. This chain connects TRBV2 to TRBJ1-2, with a tentative D call TRBD1 (5 bases). Trimming stripped 4 bases from V and 5 bases from J, with 14 bases between. This CDR3 comprises 14 residues. Germline CDR1 SNHLY, CDR2 FYNNEI.

The rearrangement uses TRBV7-2 and TRBJ1-2; 11 nucleotides agree with TRBD1. This CDR3 is built from 16 residues. With 5 bases clipped from V and 3 bases from J, the junction kept 8 bases outside the gene matches. Germline lookup yields CDR1 SGHTA and CDR2 FQGNSA. DNA of the CDR3: TGTGCCAGCAGCCCGGGACAGGGGGGGCTTGACTATGGCTACACCTTC. Encoded protein: CASSPGQGGLDYGYTF. The full variable domain, completed using reference TRBV7-2 and TRBJ1-2, is GAGVSQSPSNKVTEKGKDVELRCDPISGHTALYWYRQSLGQGLEFLIYFQGNSAPDKSGLPSDRFSAERTGGSVSTLTIQRTQQEDSAVYLCASSPGQGGLDYGYTFGSGTRLTVV.

The chain carries TRBV5-6 and TRBJ2-7; D uncertain. The length of the CDR3 is 13 residues. Germline-derived CDR1 and CDR2 are SGHDT and YYEEEE. Trimming left V 2 bases short and J 2 bases short, with 8 bases between. As DNA, the CDR3 is TGTGCCAGCAGCTTCCAGTCGACCTACGAGCAGTACTTC. Its protein product is CASSFQSTYEQYF. The whole variable domain, filled in from reference TRBV5-6 and TRBJ2-7, reads DAGVTQSPTHLIKTRGQQVTLRCSPKSGHDTVSWYQQALGQGPQFIFQYYEEEERQRGNFPDRFSGHQFPNYSSELNVNALLLGDSALYLCASSFQSTYEQYFGPGTRLTVT.

The V and J genes are TRBV2 and TRBJ1-2, with 10 bases aligning to TRBD1. Germline-derived CDR1 and CDR2 are SNHLY and FYNNEI. This CDR3 has 11 amino acids. V trimming: 5 bases; J trimming: 11 bases; junction bases outside the gene matches: 2. The DNA for the CDR3 is TGTGCCAGCAGTTGGGACAGGGGATACACCTTC. It codes for CASSWDRGYTF.

V usage is TRBV2 and J usage is TRBJ2-7; 8 bases line up with TRBD1. Germline CDR1 SNHLY, CDR2 FYNNEI. The CDR3 has 13 amino acids. V gave up 10 bases and J gave up 4 bases; unmatched junction bases: 9. CDR3 sequence reads: CATKTGEEYEQYF. CDR3 DNA: TGTGCCACTAAGACAGGGGAGGAGTACGAGCAGTACTTC.

The chain carries TRBV13 and TRBJ2-1, with TRBD2 as a possible D gene (6 bases). V lost 2 bases and J 0 bases, leaving 11 bases between the germline ends. The CDR3 length is 16 residues. The germline V gene encodes CDR1 PRHDT and CDR2 FYEKMQ (reference sequence). In nucleotides, the CDR3 is TGTGCCAGCAGCTTAAATCCCGGGAGCTCCTACAATGAGCAGTTCTTC. As protein: CASSLNPGSSYNEQFF. Filled out from reference TRBV13 and TRBJ2-1, the complete variable domain reads AAGVIQSPRHLIKEKRETATLKCYPIPRHDTVYWYQQGPGQDPQFLISFYEKMQSDKGSIPDRFSAQQFSDYHSELNMSSLELGDSALYFCASSLNPGSSYNEQFFGPGTRLTVL.

The chain carries TRBV4-1 and TRBJ1-1; D is possibly TRBD1 (5 bases). The V gene's germline CDR1 is MGHRA and CDR2 YSYEKL. The CDR3 is 12 residues long. V was pared by 11 bases and J by 4 bases, with 14 bases between. The CDR3 is CAAGSGSTEAFF. CDR3 DNA: TGCGCCGCAGGGAGTGGTAGCACTGAAGCTTTCTTT.

The chain links TRBV4-1 to TRBJ1-5; D possibly corresponds to TRBD1 (6 bases). The germline V gene encodes CDR1 MGHRA and CDR2 YSYEKL. V was pared by 5 bases and J by 0 bases, with 11 bases between. The CDR3 is 15 residues long. The CDR3 here is CASSDRDNSNQPQHF. The DNA of the CDR3 is TGCGCCAGCAGCGACCGGGACAATAGCAATCAGCCCCAGCATTTT.

The rearrangement uses TRBV5-1 and TRBJ2-7, with TRBD1 matching over 9 bases. Trimming removed 1 base from V and 2 bases from J; junction bases left unmatched: 4. The germline V gene has CDR1 SGHRS and CDR2 YFSETQ. This CDR3 has 15 residues. CDR3 protein: CASSLWGQGAYEQYF. Here the CDR3 DNA reads TGCGCCAGCAGCTTGTGGGGACAGGGAGCCTACGAGCAGTACTTC.

There are a few counts of this clone. CDR3 DNA: TGCAGCGTTGAATTGGTTAGCGGGGGGTACACCGGGGAGCTGTTTTTT. Translation: CSVELVSGGYTGELFF. This sequence joins TRBV29-1 and TRBJ2-2, with 10 bases matching TRBD2. J gave up 3 bases and V 2 bases, and 6 bases lay outside the gene matches. CDR1 SQVTM and CDR2 ANQGSEA come from the germline V gene. CDR3 length: 16 amino acids.

The chain carries TRBV25-1 and TRBJ2-7; TRBD1 agrees at 7 bases. J lost 2 bases, V lost 7 bases, and 11 bases had no gene match. The CDR3 sequence is 15 residues long. The germline V gene encodes CDR1 MGHDK and CDR2 SYGVNS. The CDR3 DNA follows: TGTGCCAGCACTTCGACAGGGATCGGAGCCTACGAGCAGTACTTC. This codes for CASTSTGIGAYEQYF.